The subject of this entry is one T cell receptor beta chain. Antigen: not known. In the PCR, 60 Vbeta and 13 Jbeta primers were used. Sequencing used immunoSEQ multiplex PCR; TCRdb keeps in-frame clones, though not all of them. Here the sample table reports tens of thousands of clones. The sample comes from a study of cytomegalovirus exposure and HLA in healthy donors. Study-wide results and limits: Reportedly, HLA-A and HLA-B alleles of most subjects were accurately predicted from TCR beta. In an earlier analysis, most TCR beta V segments were productive about 87% or about 30% of the time. For TCR beta chains, V- and J-gene trimming was later linked to a missense DCLRE1C variant.

This CDR3 spans 15 amino acids. The germline V gene has CDR1 GTSNPN and CDR2 SVGIG (reference sequence). The V end lost 3 bases, the J end lost 6 bases, and 20 bases lay between the germline ends. Sequencing input: PBMCs. V is TRBV30 and J is TRBJ2-5; tentative D call: TRBD2 (7 bases). This sequence was found in a woman in her twenties or thirties in good health and CMV-seronegative. The CDR3: CAWRPFGEGDKTQYF. The CDR3 bases are TGTGCCTGGAGGCCTTTCGGGGAGGGGGATAAGACCCAGTACTTC.